This T cell receptor beta chain originates from a study of T-cell memory formation after mild COVID-19. Study observations and caveats: Proof of SARS-CoV-2 specificity was absent for the second-wave clones that crested on day 37.

The authors produced TCR alpha and TCR beta cDNA libraries with sample barcodes and UMIs by 5'RACE using constant-segment primers. TCRdb recomputed calls from the 5' RACE reads with MiXCR, one row per CDR3 protein. Of about 340,000 distinct CDR3 sequences listed, 15% to 20% are singletons. CDR1 and CDR2 (germline): GTSNPN, SVGIG (reference sequence). The CDR3 consists of 17 residues. With regard to this clonotype: Its target is not known.

The receptor was derived from a man aged 18 to 29 who had mild COVID-19 (a few samples of this study predate the infection). Cell type and time point are not known. V and J are TRBV30 and TRBJ1-1; D unresolved. The material sequenced was PBMCs or a T cell subset sorted from them (not recorded which). CDR3 in amino acids: CALEVHGRLVARTEAFF. As DNA, the CDR3 is TGTGCGCTGGAGGTTCATGGTCGTCTCGTAGCTCGGACTGAAGCTTTCTTT. Variable domain in full (rest from reference TRBV30 and TRBJ1-1): SQTIHQWPATLVQPVGSPLSLECTVEGTSNPNLYWYRQAAGRGLQLLFYSVGIGQISSEVPQNLSASRPQDRQFILSSKKLLLSDSGFYLCALEVHGRLVARTEAFFGQGTRLTVV.